This T cell receptor beta chain was sequenced in a study of metastatic and nonmetastatic thyroid tumors (dated by TCRdb to 2019 to 2021). Notes on the research overall: Repertoires from peripheral blood and from tumor or nodule tissue samples of malignant and benign thyroid patients were compared.

The paper's findings and limits, for the study overall: In both blood and tumor samples, malignant tumors were reported to have significantly higher TCR beta diversity than benign nodules.

Libraries were built with PCR. The sequencing machine was an Illumina HiSeq 4000. High-throughput sequencing was used to profile the CDR3 region of the TCR beta-chain in every patient. As for the original processing: The researchers built a classifier to tell apart papillary thyroid cancer patients with distant metastasis, based on CDR3 differences among clinicopathological groups. Repertoire diversity was assessed with the Shannon index, and tumor-blood repertoire similarity with the Morisita-Horn index. Clones were called with MiXCR by TCRdb after fastp trimmed the public reads at Q25, and only in-frame beta chains were retained. TCRdb assigned the V and J calls; the authors' analysis was not used. The sample table contains roughly 34,000 clones; only one count was recorded for 20% to 25% of them. 3% to 3.5% of the sample is taken by the ten largest. With respect to this clone: Its antigen remains undetermined. The junction does not match germline at one end; this may be a read error.

Before undergoing thyroid surgery, none of the patients had been given any kind of treatment. The study retrospectively analysed patient clinical samples collected from the early 2010s to the late 2010s using T-cell receptor beta sequencing. The CDR3 starts with the cysteine, ends with the phenylalanine, and has 14 residues. Just the 42-base CDR3 DNA is kept, in frame starting at base 1. The germline V gene supplies CDR1 LGHNA and CDR2 YSLEER. This chain joins TRBV4-3 to TRBJ2-7; 7 of the junction bases match TRBD1. The source material was tumor tissue. The receptor's source is a male donor with papillary thyroid cancer or a benign thyroid nodule (not recorded which). Some clones in this sample may be carry-over from other donors' samples. The DNA sequence reads TGCGCAAGCAGCCAGTACAGGGGCTACCTGGAGCAGTACTTC. This yields the protein CASSQYRGYLEQYF.